This is a list of T cell receptor beta chains from one sample in a study of PD-1 blockade in classical Hodgkin lymphoma. Profiled with immunoSEQ multiplex PCR; TCRdb holds only in-frame clones, not every one. This table has roughly 100,000 clones, over 75% appearing once. The sequencing here drew on peripheral blood mononuclear cells (PBMCs), taken before the fourth cycle of nivolumab. The receptor set was obtained from a human donor with classical Hodgkin lymphoma. Both conserved end residues are part of each CDR3. Each record gives: clone size, D gene, J gene, V gene, CDR3 DNA, CDR3 protein. D genes are given only for firm matches. The size of a clone is reported for some rows only, either as once, few or many, or as a class for expanded clones.

-	TRBD1	TRBJ2-2	TRBV18	TGTGCCAGCTCACCACTGGGACAGGGGGCAACCGGGGAGCTGTTTTTT	CASSPLGQGATGELFF
-	TRBD2	TRBJ2-3	TRBV19	TGTGCCAGTAGTACCGGGACTAGCGGAGATACGCAGTATTTT	CASSTGTSGDTQYF
-	TRBD1	TRBJ1-4	TRBV28	TGTGCCAGCACCGACAGGGGGTATGAAAAACTGTTTTTT	CASTDRGYEKLFF
-	-	TRBJ1-2	TRBV27	TGTGCCAGCAGTTTAGACGGGTATGGCTACACCTTC	CASSLDGYGYTF
-	TRBD1	TRBJ1-4	TRBV19	TGTGCCAGTAGTTCCTCCGGGACAGGGGATGAAAAACTGTTTTTT	CASSSSGTGDEKLFF
-	-	TRBJ2-4	TRBV28	TGTGCCAGCAGTGAGGGATCAGGCAAAAACATTCAGTACTTC	CASSEGSGKNIQYF
once	TRBD1	TRBJ1-4	TRBV10-3	TGTGCCATCAGGCCCGGGACAGGGGAAGGGGAAAAACTGTTTTTT	CAIRPGTGEGEKLFF
once	TRBD1	TRBJ2-1	TRBV5-4	TGTGCCAGCAGCTTGGACAGGGGCGGCTACAATGAGCAGTTCTTC	CASSLDRGGYNEQFF
-	TRBD1	TRBJ1-3	TRBV19	TGTGCCAGTAGTACGGGACAGATTGGAAACACCATATATTTT	CASSTGQIGNTIYF
-	-	TRBJ1-6	TRBV6-5	TGTGCCAGCACCGGACTGTATAATTCACCCCTCCACTTT	CASTGLYNSPLHF
few	-	TRBJ2-3	TRBV4-2	TGTGCCAGCAGCCAAGATGGGGGGCGAGATACGCAGTATTTT	CASSQDGGRDTQYF
-	TRBD2	TRBJ2-2	TRBV5-1	TGCGCCAGCAGCTTCGAGACTAGCGGGGGGATAAACACCGGGGAGCTGTTTTTT	CASSFETSGGINTGELFF
-	-	TRBJ2-5	TRBV5-4	TGTGCCAGCAGCTTGGCAGGGGTGGAGCAAGAGACCCAGTACTTC	CASSLAGVEQETQYF
-	TRBD2	TRBJ2-5	TRBV10-3	TGTGCCATCAGTGCTCTTAGCGGGAGTCAAGAGACCCAGTACTTC	CAISALSGSQETQYF
-	-	TRBJ1-1	TRBV6-5	TGTGCCACCCAGGGGAACACTGAAGCTTTCTTT	CATQGNTEAFF
few	-	TRBJ2-3	TRBV7-9	TGTGCCAGCAGCTCTCTCCAGGGTGGGGATACGCAGTATTTT	CASSSLQGGDTQYF
few	-	TRBJ2-7	TRBV7-9	TGTGCCAGCAGGCCCGGGACGGTAGCCTACGAGCAGTACTTC	CASRPGTVAYEQYF
-	-	TRBJ1-6	TRBV7-9	TGTGCCAGCTCGGAAGATTCACCCCTCCACTTT	CASSEDSPLHF
-	-	TRBJ2-7	TRBV19	TGTGCCAGTAGTGAACGGAGGCACGAGCAGTACTTC	CASSERRHEQYF
few	TRBD2	TRBJ2-2	TRBV7-2	TGTGCCAGCAGCCCTTCTAGCGGGAGGGCCGCCGGGGAGCTGTTTTTT	CASSPSSGRAAGELFF
once	TRBD2	TRBJ2-1	TRBV7-8	TGTGCCAGCAGCTTATATTGGGTACGGCGGGGGGTGGGAAATGAGCAGTTCTTC	CASSLYWVRRGVGNEQFF
-	TRBD2	TRBJ2-1	TRBV7-8	TGTGCCAGCAGGCACTCTAGCGGGGGCAATGAGCAGTTCTTC	CASRHSSGGNEQFF
-	-	TRBJ2-1	TRBV11-3	TGTGCCAGCAGCTTAGGAAGGCTCTCCTACAATGAGCAGTTCTTC	CASSLGRLSYNEQFF
-	-	TRBJ1-1	TRBV5-1	TGCGCCAGCAGCTATGAAGGGTACACTGAAGCTTTCTTT	CASSYEGYTEAFF
-	TRBD1	TRBJ2-3	TRBV30	TGTGCCTGGAGGGCCCTGACAGGGGGTGGTGGCACAGATACGCAGTATTTT	CAWRALTGGGGTDTQYF
-	TRBD1	TRBJ2-1	TRBV7-9	TGTGCCAGCAGCTTAGTTGGCAGGGGGACGGAAGAGCAGTTCTTC	CASSLVGRGTEEQFF
-	-	TRBJ2-5	TRBV29-1	TGCAGCGTTGGTACAAACCAAGAGACCCAGTACTTC	CSVGTNQETQYF
-	TRBD2	TRBJ2-1	TRBV7-6	TGTGCCAGCAGCGGACGACTAGCGGGAGGACTATACAATGAGCAGTTCTTC	CASSGRLAGGLYNEQFF
-	-	TRBJ2-3	TRBV9	TGTGCCAGCAGCGTAGGGGGGCCAGATACGCAGTATTTT	CASSVGGPDTQYF
once	-	TRBJ2-3	TRBV6-5	TGTGCCAGCAGCCGACAGGCGTGGGAAACAGATACGCAGTATTTT	CASSRQAWETDTQYF
-	TRBD2	TRBJ2-4	TRBV7-2	TGTGCCAGCAGCTTACGTCTGCGGGGGGACCAAAACATTCAGTACTTC	CASSLRLRGDQNIQYF
-	-	TRBJ2-7	TRBV4-1	TGCGCCAGCAGCCAACAGGGAATCTCCTACGAGCAGTACTTC	CASSQQGISYEQYF
-	TRBD1	TRBJ1-2	TRBV9	TGTGCCAGCAGCGTAGCGGACAGGGCGGGATATGGCTACACCTTC	CASSVADRAGYGYTF
-	-	TRBJ2-6	TRBV5-6	TGTGCCAGCAGCTTTGGCGGGACATCCGCGGCTTTC	CASSFGGTSAAF
-	TRBD2	TRBJ2-5	TRBV12-5	TGTGCTAGTGGTTCATTAAGCGGGATGCGTGAGACCCAGTACTTC	CASGSLSGMRETQYF
-	TRBD2	TRBJ2-1	TRBV7-9	TGTGCCAGCAGCTTAGTTTCCCAGCGGGAATACTCCTACAATGAGCAGTTCTTC	CASSLVSQREYSYNEQFF
-	TRBD2	TRBJ2-3	TRBV7-2	TGTGCCAGCAGCCTGGGACTAGCGGGCACAGATACGCAGTATTTT	CASSLGLAGTDTQYF
-	-	TRBJ2-1	TRBV7-6	TGTGCGATACGACGGGGCGGCAACAATGAGCAGTTCTTC	CAIRRGGNNEQFF
once	-	TRBJ1-4	TRBV5-1	TGCGCCAGCAGCTGGGCGCCTGGGCAGTCAACTAATGAAAAACTGTTTTTT	CASSWAPGQSTNEKLFF
few	TRBD1	TRBJ2-3	TRBV7-9	TGTGCCAGCAGCTTCGCCGGGACAGGGGGTTTAGATACGCAGTATTTT	CASSFAGTGGLDTQYF